Listed here are 5 T cell receptor beta chains from one sample, sequenced in a study of cytomegalovirus exposure and HLA in healthy donors. Primers for the PCR totalled 60 Vbeta and 13 Jbeta. Produced via immunoSEQ multiplex PCR; TCRdb's table is partial and in-frame only. Of about 150,000 clones in the sample, 70% were seen once. The sample consisted of PBMCs. Every receptor here comes from a woman aged 60-75 years in good health and CMV-seropositive.

A single count supports this clone. The chain combines TRBV5-1 with TRBJ2-1; 9 bases map to TRBD2. CDR3 length: 16 amino acids. After removal of 1 base from V and 3 bases from J, the junction contained 5 bases not matched to a gene. Per the germline V gene, CDR1 is SGHRS and CDR2 is YFSETQ. CDR3 in DNA: TGCGCCAGCAGCTTGTTTCCTAGCGGGAACTACAATGAGCAGTTCTTC. Translating gives CASSLFPSGNYNEQFF.

The genes are TRBV2 and TRBJ2-2, with 9 positions matching TRBD1. Losses at the gene ends were 4 bases for V and 2 bases for J; bases not matched to a gene: 8. Germline CDR1 is SNHLY and CDR2 is FYNNEI. The CDR3 spans 17 residues. The CDR3: CASSALRTGENTGELFF. The CDR3 nucleotides read TGTGCCAGCAGTGCCCTACGGACAGGGGAAAACACCGGGGAGCTGTTTTTT.

This chain uses TRBV30 with TRBJ1-4; 7 nucleotides line up with TRBD1. CDR3 length: 14 residues. The ends lost 4 bases at V and 5 bases at J; junction bases unmatched: 7. Germline CDR1 GTSNPN, CDR2 SVGIG (reference sequence). CDR3 residues: CAWTGDSPNEKLFF. The CDR3 nucleotides read TGTGCCTGGACTGGGGACAGTCCGAATGAAAAACTGTTTTTT.

The CDR3 loop reads CASSEARTGGETQYF. CDR3 sequence (DNA): TGTGCCAGCAGTGAAGCCCGGACAGGGGGCGAGACCCAGTACTTC. The chain is built from TRBV2 and TRBJ2-5; 11 bases agree with TRBD1. This CDR3 has 15 amino acids. Germline V gene data show CDR1 as SNHLY and CDR2 as FYNNEI. The V segment lost 0 bases and the J segment 5 bases; nucleotides outside the gene matches: 2.

On this clone: This sample also contains other DNA sequences that code for the same CDR3. V and J are TRBV28 and TRBJ2-5; D remains ambiguous. Germline-derived CDR1 and CDR2 are MDHEN and SYDVKM. The CDR3 has 12 amino acids. The V end lost 6 bases, the J end lost 4 bases, and 9 bases lay between the germline ends. CDR3 residues: CASSPVRETQYF. DNA of the CDR3: TGTGCCAGCAGCCCGGTAAGAGAGACCCAGTACTTC.